This T cell receptor beta chain was recorded in a study of T cell clonotyping in hematopoietic cell transplantation. Regarding the study as a whole: Higher Inverse Simpson Index values in graft donor and pretransplant recipient predicted broader posttransplant TCR diversity.

Comments on this clone: Its antigen is not identified. One end of the junction fails to match germline, which may point to a read error.

Profiling relied on immunoSEQ multiplex PCR, and the TCRdb table lists in-frame clones only, not all of them. Of more than 65,000 clones in the sample, about 94% were seen once. The germline V gene has CDR1 SSHAT and CDR2 FNYEAQ (reference sequence). This CDR3 region has 14 residues. J is TRBJ2-7 and V is TRBV7-7, with 12 bases matching TRBD1. Material: peripheral blood mononuclear cells. This receptor was obtained from a man aged 45-65 years in good health. Some clones in this sample may be carry-over from other donors' samples. The CDR3 DNA reads as TGTGCTAGCAGCTCCGGGACAGGGGGCCACGAGCAGTACTTC. Translation: CASSSGTGGHEQYF.